These 27 T cell receptor beta chains share one sample of origin, sequenced in a study of blood T cell repertoires in COVID-19. The table came from immunoSEQ multiplex PCR; TCRdb's copy has only in-frame clones and leaves some out. The sample records 100,000 to 150,000 clones, roughly 89% being singletons. Sequenced material: peripheral blood. Source of these receptors: a man aged 55 to 70 with COVID-19, enrolled during active disease.

The rearrangement links TRBV12-3 or TRBV12-4 to TRBJ2-7, with 10 bases that match TRBD1. With V trimmed by 4 bases and J by 5 bases, 2 bases remained unmatched. The length of the CDR3 is 13 residues. In nucleotides, the CDR3 is TGTGCCAGCAGTTGGGGGACAGGGGACGAGCAGTACTTC. As protein: CASSWGTGDEQYF.

This clone was detected ten times or more. CDR3 DNA sequence: TGTGCCAGCAGTTACTCGATGCGGCATCAGAGCTCCTACGAGCAGTACTTC. Translating it yields CASSYSMRHQSSYEQYF. The chain carries TRBV6-2 or TRBV6-3 and TRBJ2-7; unclear D gene. V shed 0 bases and J shed 0 bases, with 15 bases lying between them. The CDR3 is made up of 17 amino acids. Germline V gene lookup returns CDR1 MNHEY and CDR2 SVGEGT.

This chain uses TRBV7-3 with TRBJ1-1; TRBD1 might be the D (5 bases). Germline-derived CDR1 and CDR2 are SGHTA and FQGTGA. The CDR3 is 14 residues long. Deletions cut 2 bases from V and 2 bases from J, with 9 bases between. The CDR3 spells CASSLGGYNTEAFF. The CDR3 DNA follows: TGTGCCAGCAGCTTAGGGGGGTATAACACTGAAGCTTTCTTT.

The chain employs TRBV10-3 and TRBJ2-1; unclear D gene. The CDR3 consists of 11 residues. In germline, CDR1 is ENHRY, CDR2 SYGVKD. V lost 2 bases to trimming and J lost 12 bases, with 8 bases between them. The CDR3 spells CAISEKQRQFF. The CDR3 DNA is TGTGCCATCAGTGAGAAACAAAGGCAGTTCTTC.

With respect to this clone: The junction shows a germline mismatch at one end, possibly a read error. J is TRBJ2-5 and V is TRBV7-2; D not resolved. The CDR3 length is 13 residues. Germline V CDR1 and CDR2: SGHTA, FQGNSA. CDR3 nucleotides: TGTGCCAGCAGCTTAGGGTCCGTACTCCTAAAACACTTC. Its translation is CASSLGSVLLKHF.

Concerning this clone itself: This sample includes further DNA sequences coding for the same CDR3. V is TRBV5-1 and J is TRBJ2-5, with a weak D call TRBD1 (5 bases). The germline gives CDR1 SGHRS, CDR2 YFSETQ. This CDR3 region has 13 residues. The ends were cut back, 0 bases at V and 6 bases at J, with 9 bases in the middle. The CDR3 is CASSLGQGKTQYF. The CDR3 DNA follows: TGCGCCAGCAGCTTGGGGCAGGGAAAGACCCAGTACTTC.

This sequence joins TRBV5-1 and TRBJ1-2; TRBD1 aligns across 8 bases. Per germline, CDR1 SGHRS and CDR2 YFSETQ. Germline trimming cut 2 bases from V and 9 bases from J; bases unmatched to any gene: 12. This CDR3 contains 15 residues. In nucleotides, the CDR3 is TGCGCCAGCAGCTTAGACCCAGACAGGGGTTTCCGCTACACCTTC. Translated: CASSLDPDRGFRYTF. Based on the CDR3 plus reference TRBV5-1 and TRBJ1-2, the full variable domain is KAGVTQTPRYLIKTRGQQVTLSCSPISGHRSVSWYQQTPGQGLQFLFEYFSETQRNKGNFPGRFSGRQFSNSRSEMNVSTLELGDSALYLCASSLDPDRGFRYTFGSGTRLTVV.

V is TRBV7-3 and J is TRBJ2-5; 8 bases are a match to TRBD2. V lost 1 base to trimming and J lost 2 bases; unmatched junction nucleotides: 3. Germline-derived CDR1 and CDR2 are SGHTA and FQGTGA. The CDR3 runs to 15 residues. CDR3 amino acids: CASSLKAGGQETQYF. The CDR3 region has the DNA TGTGCCAGCAGCTTAAAGGCGGGGGGACAAGAGACCCAGTACTTC.

V gene TRBV19 combines with J gene TRBJ1-2, with D possibly matching TRBD1 (6 bases). V was pared by 5 bases and J by 2 bases, with 12 bases between. The CDR3 length is 14 residues. Germline assignment: CDR1 LNHDA and CDR2 SQIVND (reference sequence). The CDR3 region is CASSLRTVNYGYTF. CDR3 nucleotide sequence: TGTGCCAGTAGTCTCCGGACAGTGAACTATGGCTACACCTTC. Drawing the rest from reference TRBV19 and TRBJ1-2, the complete variable domain is DGGITQSPKYLFRKEGQNVTLSCEQNLNHDAMYWYRQDPGQGLRLIYYSQIVNDFQKGDIAEGYSVSREKKESFPLTVTSAQKNPTAFYLCASSLRTVNYGYTFGSGTRLTVV.

V usage is TRBV23-1 and J usage is TRBJ1-2; 7 bases are shared with TRBD1. TRBV23-1 is an ORF, with its function uncertain. The CDR3 consists of 15 residues. J was trimmed by 6 bases and V by 2 bases; bases with no gene match: 9. CDR3 coding DNA: TGCGCCAGCAGTCAACCCGGGACAGTGTATCATGGCTACACCTTC. Protein: CASSQPGTVYHGYTF.

This clone was found a few times. This chain connects TRBV30 to TRBJ1-1; D not resolved. Germline loops: CDR1 GTSNPN, CDR2 SVGIG (reference sequence). The CDR3 is 13 residues long. The ends were cut back, 8 bases at V and 4 bases at J, with 17 bases in the middle. CDR3 in amino acids: CAQRLGLGTEAFF. The CDR3 DNA is TGTGCCCAAAGGTTGGGTCTAGGCACTGAAGCTTTCTTT.

A single count supports this clone. V gene TRBV7-3 combines with J gene TRBJ2-5; D gene ambiguous. The CDR3 is made up of 15 amino acids. The V end was cut by 0 bases, the J end by 2 bases, with 10 bases between. Per the germline V gene, CDR1 is SGHTA and CDR2 is FQGTGA. The CDR3 bases are TGTGCCAGCAGCTTAACTAGTGGTCGGCAAGAGACCCAGTACTTC. Protein sequence: CASSLTSGRQETQYF.

This chain links TRBV5-1 with TRBJ2-2; TRBD1 agrees at 7 bases. V lost 5 bases to trimming and J lost 0 bases; unmatched junction nucleotides: 4. CDR3 length: 15 residues. CDR1 is SGHRS, CDR2 YFSETQ, per germline. CDR3 region: CASREGTANTGELFF. In DNA form, the CDR3 reads TGCGCCAGCAGGGAAGGGACAGCGAACACCGGGGAGCTGTTTTTT.

The chain joins TRBV5-4 to TRBJ2-5, with D tentatively TRBD1 (7 bases). V was clipped by 3 bases and J by 6 bases, with 18 bases between them. Germline CDR1 reads SGHNT; CDR2 reads YYREEE (reference sequence). The CDR3 sequence is 15 residues long. CDR3 sequence (DNA): TGTGCCAGCAGCTCGGGTGGAGGGGGCGGAAAGACCCAGTACTTC. This encodes CASSSGGGGGKTQYF.

The V call is TRBV28, the J call TRBJ1-4; D ambiguous. Trimming left V 3 bases short and J 0 bases short, with 11 bases between. The CDR3 is 16 amino acids. Germline lookup yields CDR1 MDHEN and CDR2 SYDVKM. In nucleotides, the CDR3 is TGTGCCAGCAGTTTTCCGGACTATGCAACTAATGAAAAACTGTTTTTT. It encodes CASSFPDYATNEKLFF. The whole variable domain, filled in from reference TRBV28 and TRBJ1-4, reads DVKVTQSSRYLVKRTGEKVFLECVQDMDHENMFWYRQDPGLGLRLIYFSYDVKMKEKGDIPEGYSVSREKKERFSLILESASTNQTSMYLCASSFPDYATNEKLFFGSGTQLSVL.

V is TRBV12-3 or TRBV12-4 and J is TRBJ2-5, with D unclear. The length of the CDR3 is 13 residues. The germline V and J ends were trimmed by 5 bases and 4 bases, with 11 bases remaining between them. The CDR3 here is CASSSPGLETQYF. The DNA of the CDR3 is TGTGCCAGCAGTAGTCCCGGGTTAGAGACCCAGTACTTC.

This sequence joins TRBV30 and TRBJ1-5; no clear D gene. V gave up 5 bases and J gave up 4 bases, with 15 bases separating them. The CDR3 spans 14 residues. Germline loops: CDR1 GTSNPN, CDR2 SVGIG (reference sequence). The CDR3 sequence is CAWLAWRSNQPQHF. The CDR3, as DNA: TGTGCCTGGCTCGCGTGGCGGTCAAATCAGCCCCAGCATTTT.

The chain carries TRBV11-1 and TRBJ1-4; D might be TRBD1 (5 bases). Germline V CDR1 and CDR2: SGHAT, FQDESV (reference sequence). There are 15 residues in the CDR3. Trimming cost V 2 bases and J 1 base, with 8 bases left between them. CDR3 loop: CASSLLRGTNEKLFF. Written as DNA, the CDR3 is TGTGCCAGCAGCTTACTAAGGGGAACTAATGAAAAACTGTTTTTT.

In regard to this clone: One end of the junction is discordant with germline, which a read error may explain. At the DNA level, this CDR3 is encoded by other sequences in the same sample as well. J is TRBJ2-7 and V is TRBV15; TRBD2 is a possible D gene (6 bases). The CDR3 is made up of 16 amino acids. CDR1 and CDR2 from the germline V gene are LNHNV and YYDKDF (reference sequence). The CDR3 protein is CATSRALTGVYYEQYF. The CDR3 DNA reads as TGTGCTACCAGCAGAGCATTGACGGGGGTATACTACGAGCAGTACTTC.

Only a few counts were recorded for this clone. The V call is TRBV7-9, the J call TRBJ1-2; 8 bases line up with TRBD1. This CDR3 is built from 15 residues. From germline, CDR1 is SEHNR and CDR2 FQNEAQ (reference sequence). The V and J ends lost 4 bases and 5 bases, in that order; junction bases with no gene match: 9. CDR3 in DNA: TGTGCCAGCAGCTCAGGCAGGGGGCTGAGATATGGCTACACCTTC. Its translation: CASSSGRGLRYGYTF.

This chain uses TRBV6-2 or TRBV6-3 with TRBJ2-2, with D perhaps TRBD2 (6 bases). Trimming took 2 bases from V and 6 from J, leaving 10 bases between them. CDR1 MNHEY and CDR2 SVGEGT come from the germline V gene. This CDR3 is built from 14 residues. DNA for the CDR3: TGTGCCAGCAGTTACAGGAGGGAGTCCGGGGAGCTGTTTTTT. Amino acids: CASSYRRESGELFF.

CDR3 DNA: TGTGCCAGCAGCCGGGACAGGGCGCGCGACTATGGCTACACCTTC. Translated: CASSRDRARDYGYTF. The V gene is TRBV5-6, the J gene TRBJ1-2; TRBD1 matches at 9 bases. The germline V gene encodes CDR1 SGHDT and CDR2 YYEEEE. CDR3 size: 15 residues. Trimming took 4 bases from V and 3 from J; bases not matched to a gene: 7.

J is TRBJ1-4 and V is TRBV4-1, with D maybe TRBD1 (5 bases). CDR1 MGHRA and CDR2 YSYEKL come from the germline V gene. This CDR3 spans 15 amino acids. The ends were cut back, 5 bases at V and 8 bases at J, with 18 bases in the middle. The CDR3 region is CASSSRHGGGEKLFF. The CDR3 nucleotides read TGCGCCAGCAGCTCGCGCCACGGGGGAGGGGAAAAACTGTTTTTT.

The gene calls are TRBV27 and TRBJ1-1; D gene ambiguous. This CDR3 contains 13 residues. Germline values: CDR1 MNHEY, CDR2 SMNVEV (reference sequence). The V gene lost 5 bases and the J gene lost 1 base, with 8 bases spanning the gap. The CDR3: CASSRLRNTEAFF. DNA for the CDR3: TGTGCCAGCAGTCGTCTGAGGAACACTGAAGCTTTCTTT.

Points on this clone: Additional DNA sequences in this sample encode the identical CDR3. The chain uses TRBV5-1 and TRBJ1-4; a possible D gene is TRBD1 (5 bases). This CDR3 spans 15 amino acids. V lost 0 bases and J lost 0, with 6 bases in between. Germline loops: CDR1 SGHRS, CDR2 YFSETQ. DNA for the CDR3: TGCGCCAGCAGCTTGGCGGGGGCAACTAATGAAAAACTGTTTTTT. It is translated as CASSLAGATNEKLFF.

The V call is TRBV7-8, the J call TRBJ1-4; the match to TRBD1 covers 8 bases. After removal of 5 bases from V and 8 bases from J, the junction contained 19 bases not matched to a gene. Germline V gene sequence: CDR1 SGHVS, CDR2 FQNEAQ. The length of the CDR3 is 18 residues. This chain's CDR3 is CASSAPFGTGVVGEKLFF. The DNA of the CDR3 is TGTGCCAGCAGCGCCCCCTTCGGGACAGGCGTCGTGGGCGAAAAACTGTTTTTT.

The gene calls are TRBV7-9 and TRBJ1-1; TRBD1 aligns across 7 bases. Germline V CDR1 and CDR2: SEHNR, FQNEAQ (reference sequence). The V and J ends lost 1 base and 1 base, in that order; junction bases with no gene match: 3. The length of the CDR3 is 15 residues. The CDR3 nucleotides read TGTGCCAGCAGCTTAGGGGACAGAGAGAACACTGAAGCTTTCTTT. Translated: CASSLGDRENTEAFF.